This record concerns one T cell receptor beta chain sequence. This record belongs to a study of sequential checkpoint blockade in melanoma. Repertoires were generated with immunoSEQ multiplex PCR, while TCRdb's copy carries only in-frame clones and drops some. This table holds about 12,000 clones, 82% found once. Germline-derived CDR1 and CDR2 are SGHVS and FQNEAQ. Germline trimming cut 4 bases from V and 0 bases from J; bases unmatched to any gene: 3. This CDR3 contains 15 residues. Treatment described: randomized to nivolumab then ipilimumab (arm A) or the reverse (arm B). The TCR sequence derives from a human donor with melanoma. Here the sequenced sample was CD8+ T cells sorted from blood (inferred from file names), taken from a patient given nivolumab and ipilimumab in sequence. V usage is TRBV7-8 and J usage is TRBJ1-1, with 9 positions matching TRBD1. The CDR3 loop is CASSWTGEMNTEAFF. The CDR3 DNA sequence: TGTGCCAGCAGCTGGACAGGGGAAATGAACACTGAAGCTTTCTTT.